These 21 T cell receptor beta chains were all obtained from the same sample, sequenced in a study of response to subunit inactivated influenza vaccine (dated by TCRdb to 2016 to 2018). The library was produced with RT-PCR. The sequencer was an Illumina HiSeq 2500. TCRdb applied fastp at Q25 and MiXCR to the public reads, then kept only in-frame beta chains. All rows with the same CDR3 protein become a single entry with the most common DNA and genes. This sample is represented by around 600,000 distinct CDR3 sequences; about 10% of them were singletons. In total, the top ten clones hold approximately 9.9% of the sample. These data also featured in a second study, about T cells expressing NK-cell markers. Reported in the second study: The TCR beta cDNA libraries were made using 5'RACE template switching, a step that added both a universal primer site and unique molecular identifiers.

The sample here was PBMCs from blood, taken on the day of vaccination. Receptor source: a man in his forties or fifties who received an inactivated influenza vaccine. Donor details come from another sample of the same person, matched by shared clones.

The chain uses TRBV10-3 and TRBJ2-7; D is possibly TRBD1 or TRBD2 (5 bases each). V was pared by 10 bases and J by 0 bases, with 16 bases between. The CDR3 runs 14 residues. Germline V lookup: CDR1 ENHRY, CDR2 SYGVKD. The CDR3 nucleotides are TGTGCCACCCGACCCGGGACGGGCTCCTACGAGCAGTACTTC. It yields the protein CATRPGTGSYEQYF.

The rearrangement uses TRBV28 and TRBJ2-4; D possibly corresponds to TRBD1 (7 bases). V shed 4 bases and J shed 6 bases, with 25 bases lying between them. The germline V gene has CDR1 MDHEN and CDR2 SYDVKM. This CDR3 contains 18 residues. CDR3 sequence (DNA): TGTGCCAGCAGTTCCCGGGGGACAGCTTCTCCGGCCCCAAACATTCAGTACTTC. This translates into CASSSRGTASPAPNIQYF.

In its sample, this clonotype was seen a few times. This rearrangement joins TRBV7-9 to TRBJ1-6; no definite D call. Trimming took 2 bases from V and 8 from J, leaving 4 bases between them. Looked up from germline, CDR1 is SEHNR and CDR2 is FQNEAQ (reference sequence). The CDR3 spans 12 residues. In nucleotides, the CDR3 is TGTGCCAGCAGCTTATTAGATTCACCCCTCCACTTT. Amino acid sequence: CASSLLDSPLHF.

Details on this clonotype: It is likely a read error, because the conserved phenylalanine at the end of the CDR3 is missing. CDR3 residues: CASSLHQETQYI. The CDR3 DNA follows: TGCGCCAGCAGCTTGCACCAAGAGACCCAGTACATC. V gene TRBV5-1 combines with J gene TRBJ2-5; D unresolved. The V end lost 1 base, the J end lost 0 bases, and 1 base lay between the germline ends. The CDR3 extends over 12 amino acids. Germline V gene lookup returns CDR1 SGHRS and CDR2 YFSETQ.

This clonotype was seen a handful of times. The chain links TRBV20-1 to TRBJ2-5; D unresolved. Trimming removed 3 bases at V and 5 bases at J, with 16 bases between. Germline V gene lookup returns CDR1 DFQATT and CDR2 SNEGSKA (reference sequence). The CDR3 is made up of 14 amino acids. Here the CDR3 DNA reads TGCAGTGCTAGGGTGGTTGGGGATCGGGAGACCCAGTACTTC. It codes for CSARVVGDRETQYF.

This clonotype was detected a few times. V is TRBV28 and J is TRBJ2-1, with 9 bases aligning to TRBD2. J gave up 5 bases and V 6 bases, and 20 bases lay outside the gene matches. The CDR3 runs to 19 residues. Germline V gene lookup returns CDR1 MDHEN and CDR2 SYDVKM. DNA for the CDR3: TGTGCCAGCAGCCAAGCGGGCTTGGGGGGCGGGAGGGGCCACAATGAGCAGTTCTTC. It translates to CASSQAGLGGGRGHNEQFF.

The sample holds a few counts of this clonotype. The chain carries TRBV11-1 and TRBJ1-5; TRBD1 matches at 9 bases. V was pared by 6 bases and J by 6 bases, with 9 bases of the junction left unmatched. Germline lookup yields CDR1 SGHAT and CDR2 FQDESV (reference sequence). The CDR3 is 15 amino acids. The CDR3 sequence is CASSKGQGDGQPQHF. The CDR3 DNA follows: TGTGCCAGCAGTAAGGGACAGGGTGACGGTCAGCCCCAGCATTTT. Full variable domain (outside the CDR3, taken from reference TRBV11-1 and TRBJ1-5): EAEVAQSPRYKITEKSQAVAFWCDPISGHATLYWYRQILGQGPELLVQFQDESVVDDSQLPKDRFSAERLKGVDSTLKIQPAELGDSAMYLCASSKGQGDGQPQHFGDGTRLSIL.

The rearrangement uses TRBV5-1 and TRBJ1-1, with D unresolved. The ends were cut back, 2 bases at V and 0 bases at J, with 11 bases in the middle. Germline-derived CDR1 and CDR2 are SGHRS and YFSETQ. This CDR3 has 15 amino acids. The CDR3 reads CASSFTTSMNTEAFF. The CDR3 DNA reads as TGCGCCAGCAGCTTCACTACCTCCATGAACACTGAAGCTTTCTTT.

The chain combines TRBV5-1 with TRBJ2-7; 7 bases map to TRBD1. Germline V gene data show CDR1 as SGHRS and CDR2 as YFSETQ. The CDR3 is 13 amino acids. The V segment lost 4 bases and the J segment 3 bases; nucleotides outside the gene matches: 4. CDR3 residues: CASSTAGGYEQYF. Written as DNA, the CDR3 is TGCGCCAGCAGCACCGCAGGGGGCTACGAGCAGTACTTC.

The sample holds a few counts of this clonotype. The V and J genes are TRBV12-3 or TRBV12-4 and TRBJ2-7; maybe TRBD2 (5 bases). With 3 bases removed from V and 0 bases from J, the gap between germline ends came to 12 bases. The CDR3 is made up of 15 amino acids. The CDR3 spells CASSFGEPLSYEQYF. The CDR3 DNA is TGTGCCAGCAGTTTTGGGGAGCCCCTCTCCTACGAGCAGTACTTC.

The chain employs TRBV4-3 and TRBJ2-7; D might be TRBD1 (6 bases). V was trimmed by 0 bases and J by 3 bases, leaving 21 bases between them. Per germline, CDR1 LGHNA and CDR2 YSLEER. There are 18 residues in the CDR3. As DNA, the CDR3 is TGCGCCAGCAGCCAAGAAACCCCTCGCGCAGGGGCATACTACGAGCAGTACTTC. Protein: CASSQETPRAGAYYEQYF.

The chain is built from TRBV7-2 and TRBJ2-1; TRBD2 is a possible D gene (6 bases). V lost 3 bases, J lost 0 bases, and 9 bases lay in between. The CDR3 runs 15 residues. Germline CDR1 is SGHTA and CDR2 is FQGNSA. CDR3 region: CASSFTGVSYNEQFF. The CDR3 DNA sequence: TGTGCCAGCAGCTTCACGGGGGTCTCCTACAATGAGCAGTTCTTC.

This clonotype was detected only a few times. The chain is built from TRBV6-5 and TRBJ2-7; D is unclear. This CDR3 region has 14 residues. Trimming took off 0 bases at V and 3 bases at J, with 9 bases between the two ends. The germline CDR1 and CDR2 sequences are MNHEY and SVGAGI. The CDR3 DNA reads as TGTGCCAGCAGTTACTCGGCAGCCTACTACGAGCAGTACTTC. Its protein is CASSYSAAYYEQYF.

The CDR3 spells CASSPDGLRRSGELFF. CDR3 DNA: TGTGCCAGCAGCCCTGATGGACTTCGAAGGTCCGGGGAGCTGTTTTTT. This chain connects TRBV5-6 to TRBJ2-2, with TRBD2 as a possible D gene (5 bases). The germline V and J ends were trimmed by 4 bases and 6 bases, with 19 bases remaining between them. The CDR3 consists of 16 residues. Germline V gene lookup returns CDR1 SGHDT and CDR2 YYEEEE.

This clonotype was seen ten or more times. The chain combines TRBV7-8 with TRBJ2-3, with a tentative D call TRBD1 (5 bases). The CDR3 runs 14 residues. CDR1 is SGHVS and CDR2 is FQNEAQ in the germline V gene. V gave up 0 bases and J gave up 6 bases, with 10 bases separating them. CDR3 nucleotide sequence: TGTGCCAGCAGCTTAGCGGCAGGGTGGGATACGCAGTATTTT. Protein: CASSLAAGWDTQYF.

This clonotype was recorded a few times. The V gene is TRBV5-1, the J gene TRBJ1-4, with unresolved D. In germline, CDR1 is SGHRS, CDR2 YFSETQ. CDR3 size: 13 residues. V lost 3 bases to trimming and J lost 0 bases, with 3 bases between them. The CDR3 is CASSWATNEKLFF. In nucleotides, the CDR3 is TGCGCCAGCAGCTGGGCAACTAATGAAAAACTGTTTTTT. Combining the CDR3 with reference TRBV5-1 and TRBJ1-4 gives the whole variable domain KAGVTQTPRYLIKTRGQQVTLSCSPISGHRSVSWYQQTPGQGLQFLFEYFSETQRNKGNFPGRFSGRQFSNSRSEMNVSTLELGDSALYLCASSWATNEKLFFGSGTQLSVL.

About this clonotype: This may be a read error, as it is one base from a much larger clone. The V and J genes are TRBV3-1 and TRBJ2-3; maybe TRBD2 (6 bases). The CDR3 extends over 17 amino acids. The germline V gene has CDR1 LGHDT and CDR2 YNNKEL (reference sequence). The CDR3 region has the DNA TGTGCCAGCTGCCAAGAGGAGCAGGGAGGAGGCACAGATACGCAGTATTTT. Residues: CASCQEEQGGGTDTQYF.

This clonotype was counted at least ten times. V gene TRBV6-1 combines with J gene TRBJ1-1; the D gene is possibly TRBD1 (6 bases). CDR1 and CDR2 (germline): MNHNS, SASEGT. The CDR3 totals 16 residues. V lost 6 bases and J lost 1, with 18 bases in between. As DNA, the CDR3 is TGTGCCAGCAGGACCGGGACAACAAGGGGGAACACTGAAGCTTTCTTT. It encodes CASRTGTTRGNTEAFF.

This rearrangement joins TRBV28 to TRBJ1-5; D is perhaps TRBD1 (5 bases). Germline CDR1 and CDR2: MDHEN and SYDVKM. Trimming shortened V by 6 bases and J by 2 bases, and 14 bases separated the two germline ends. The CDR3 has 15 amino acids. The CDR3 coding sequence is TGTGCCAGCAGGACGGAAGGGGAACGCAATCAGCCCCAGCATTTT. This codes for CASRTEGERNQPQHF.

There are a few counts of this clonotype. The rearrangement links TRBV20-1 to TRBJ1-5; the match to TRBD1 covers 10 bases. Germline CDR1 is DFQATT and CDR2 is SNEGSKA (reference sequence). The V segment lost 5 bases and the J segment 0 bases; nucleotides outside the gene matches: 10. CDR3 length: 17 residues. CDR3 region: CSAEDRGDFYSNQPQHF. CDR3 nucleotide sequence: TGCAGTGCTGAGGACAGGGGGGATTTTTATAGCAATCAGCCCCAGCATTTT.

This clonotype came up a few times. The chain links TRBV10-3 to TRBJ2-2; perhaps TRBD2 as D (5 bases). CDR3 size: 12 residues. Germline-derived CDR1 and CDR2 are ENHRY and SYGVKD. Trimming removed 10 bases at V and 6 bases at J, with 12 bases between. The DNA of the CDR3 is TGTGCCACCGGGGTCGGGTCCGGGGAGCTGTTTTTT. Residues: CATGVGSGELFF.